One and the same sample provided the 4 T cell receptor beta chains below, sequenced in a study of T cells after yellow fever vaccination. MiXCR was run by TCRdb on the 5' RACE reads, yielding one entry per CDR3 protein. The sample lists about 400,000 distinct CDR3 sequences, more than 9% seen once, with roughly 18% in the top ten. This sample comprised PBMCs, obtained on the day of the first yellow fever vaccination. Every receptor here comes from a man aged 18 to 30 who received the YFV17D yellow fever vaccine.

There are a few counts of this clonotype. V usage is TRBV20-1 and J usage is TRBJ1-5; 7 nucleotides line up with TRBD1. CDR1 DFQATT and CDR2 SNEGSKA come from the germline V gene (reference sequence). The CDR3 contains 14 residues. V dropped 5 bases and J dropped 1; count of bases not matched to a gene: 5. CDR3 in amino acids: CSADRELSNQPQHF. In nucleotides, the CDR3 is TGCAGTGCTGACAGGGAATTGAGCAATCAGCCCCAGCATTTT.

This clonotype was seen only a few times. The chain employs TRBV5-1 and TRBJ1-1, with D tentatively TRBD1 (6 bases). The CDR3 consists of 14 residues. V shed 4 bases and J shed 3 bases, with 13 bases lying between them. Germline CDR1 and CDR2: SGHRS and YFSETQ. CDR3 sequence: CASSQRKGDTEAFF. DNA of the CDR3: TGCGCCAGCAGCCAGAGAAAGGGGGACACTGAAGCTTTCTTT.

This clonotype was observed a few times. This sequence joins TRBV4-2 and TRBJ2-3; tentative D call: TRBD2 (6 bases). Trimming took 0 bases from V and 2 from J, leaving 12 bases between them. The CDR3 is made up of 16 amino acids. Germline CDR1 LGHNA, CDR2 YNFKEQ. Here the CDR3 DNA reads TGTGCCAGCAGCCAAGAGTCCGGGAGAGACACAGATACGCAGTATTTT. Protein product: CASSQESGRDTDTQYF.

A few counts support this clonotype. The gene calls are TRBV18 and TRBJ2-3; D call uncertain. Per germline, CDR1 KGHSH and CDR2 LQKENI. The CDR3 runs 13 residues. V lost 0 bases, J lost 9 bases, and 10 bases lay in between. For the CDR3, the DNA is TGTGCCAGCTCACCACCTTCCGGTCCCACGCAGTATTTT. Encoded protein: CASSPPSGPTQYF.